The T cell receptor (beta chain) under discussion was sequenced for a study of blood T cell repertoires in COVID-19. About the study: PBMCs, B-cell-depleted T cells, or T cells were the source of the cDNA or gDNA that made up the material.

Patients at the Seattle site were enrolled during active infection and followed longitudinally. After removal of 7 bases from V and 5 bases from J, the junction contained 9 bases not matched to a gene. The CDR3 consists of 14 residues. CDR1 and CDR2 (germline): LNHDA, SQIVND (reference sequence). The method was immunoSEQ multiplex PCR; TCRdb's version includes in-frame clones alone and lacks a portion of them. The sample has 250,000 to 300,000 clones; around nine tenths are singletons. The rearrangement links TRBV19 to TRBJ1-2; 8 nucleotides match TRBD1. This clonotype was sampled from a woman in her sixties or seventies with COVID-19, enrolled during active disease. Sequencing used peripheral blood. CDR3 region: CASTPGTGVYGYTF. CDR3 sequence (DNA): TGTGCCAGTACCCCCGGGACAGGAGTATATGGCTACACCTTC.